These 7 T cell receptor beta chains share one sample of origin, sequenced in a study of tumor-infiltrating lymphocytes in primary liver carcinoma. Blood RNA originated from unsorted whole blood, with germline DNA additionally extracted. The authors made TCR beta cDNA from around 500 ng total RNA with a constant-region primer. Employing slightly modified ARM-PCR, three nested multiplex PCR rounds were run, and these gave rise to the TCR beta libraries. The first two PCR rounds used TRBV1-TRBV30 forward primers with a C-beta reverse primer, about 10 cycles each. TCRdb redid the calling of the multiplex PCR reads with MiXCR, one entry per CDR3 protein. The sample lists a few hundred thousand distinct CDR3 sequences, approximately 58% occurring once. The material sequenced was peripheral blood. The source of these receptors is a woman aged 25 to 39 with primary liver carcinoma and hepatitis B virus infection.

Of note for this clonotype: A read error may account for a junction end that differs from germline. V and J are TRBV6-5 and TRBJ1-3; the D is unclear. The CDR3 loop spans 15 amino acids. CDR1 is MNHEY and CDR2 is SVGAGI in the germline V gene. Here the CDR3 reads CASSQTVSSGNIIYF. Written as DNA, the CDR3 is TGTGCCAGCAGTCAAACAGTCTCCTCTGGAAACATCATATATTTT.

Many counts were recorded for this clonotype. CDR3: CASGKDGMNTEAFF. The CDR3 DNA follows: TGTGCCAGCGGAAAGGACGGAATGAACACTGAAGCTTTCTTT. The V call is TRBV6-1, the J call TRBJ1-1; unclear D gene. The CDR3 loop spans 14 amino acids. CDR1 is MNHNS, CDR2 SASEGT, per germline. Trimming shortened V by 8 bases and J by 0 bases, and 13 bases separated the two germline ends.

This clonotype was picked up a small number of times. A read error is possible here, since a much larger clone lies one base away. The J gene is TRBJ2-1, the V gene TRBV29-1, with 8 nucleotides matching TRBD1. CDR3 length equals 13 residues. The V and J ends lost 5 bases and 6 bases, in that order; junction bases with no gene match: 6. From germline, CDR1 is SQVTM and CDR2 ANQGSEA. In DNA, the CDR3 is TGCAGCGTTTCGTGGGACAGGACCAATGAGCAGTTCTTC. This translates into CSVSWDRTNEQFF.

The chain combines TRBV5-1 with TRBJ1-1, with a possible D match to TRBD1 (5 bases). V dropped 0 bases and J dropped 3 bases, with 9 bases sitting between them. CDR1 and CDR2 from the germline V gene are SGHRS and YFSETQ. The CDR3 consists of 14 residues. The CDR3 DNA reads as TGCGCCAGCAGCTTGGATGGGGGTTACACTGAAGCTTTCTTT. Its protein product is CASSLDGGYTEAFF.

There are a few counts of this clonotype. This chain uses TRBV29-1 with TRBJ1-2, with D possibly TRBD1 on 5 matching bases. Germline CDR1 SQVTM, CDR2 ANQGSEA. The CDR3 length is 11 residues. V dropped 4 bases and J dropped 8 bases, with 11 bases sitting between them. The CDR3 DNA reads TGCAGCGTTGTTGGGGGTGGCGGCTACACCTTC. It specifies CSVVGGGGYTF.

This clonotype was counted a single time. The rearrangement uses TRBV30 and TRBJ1-1; no firm D call. Germline lookup yields CDR1 GTSNPN and CDR2 SVGIG (reference sequence). Trimming stripped 4 bases from V and 1 base from J, with 10 bases between. The CDR3 has 13 amino acids. The CDR3 sequence is CAWNIRANTEAFF. CDR3 sequence (DNA): TGTGCCTGGAATATACGGGCGAACACTGAAGCTTTCTTT.

A remark on this clonotype: At one end the junction does not follow the germline gene, possibly because of a read error. The genes are TRBV12-3 or TRBV12-4 and TRBJ2-1; D could derive from TRBD1 or TRBD2 (5 bases each). This CDR3 is 15 amino acids long. The CDR3 protein is CATSLLRGFRNEQFF. The DNA of the CDR3 is TGTGCCACCAGTTTACTACGGGGCTTCCGCAATGAGCAGTTCTTC.